Given below is one T cell receptor beta chain in context. Its antigen is unidentified. The sample is drawn from a study of OX40 agonist ivuxolimab in advanced cancers. Study-wide background: Hepatocellular carcinoma, melanoma, renal cell or head and neck cancer affected the dose-escalation patients.

Libraries were prepared by immunoSEQ multiplex PCR; TCRdb keeps only in-frame clonotypes and omits some of them. This table holds 60,000 or so clones, approximately 81% found once. Overall study results and limits: Low levels of normalized T-cell clonal expansion also appeared in some nonresponders.

If patients had autoimmune disease history or systemic immunosuppression, they were excluded. Drawing of blood for sampling happened at baseline, at cycle 4 day 1, and at cycle 7 day 1. Germline V gives CDR1 LGHNA, CDR2 YSLEER. There are 11 residues in the CDR3. V was pared by 0 bases and J by 7 bases, with 0 bases between. The sequence came from an adult with an advanced solid tumor such as melanoma, head and neck, liver or kidney cancer. The chain employs TRBV4-3 and TRBJ1-4; the D is unclear. The source was CD4+ or CD8+ T cells sorted from blood, collected in a trial of the OX40 agonist ivuxolimab. The CDR3 loop reads CASSQDEKLFF. CDR3 DNA sequence: TGCGCCAGCAGCCAAGATGAAAAACTGTTTTTT.